The 29 T cell receptor beta chains below all came from one sample that was sequenced in a study of patients and donors after allogeneic stem cell transplantation. TCRdb used MiXCR to reprocess the RT-PCR reads, holding one entry per CDR3 protein. Of about a million distinct CDR3 sequences in the sample, roughly 18% were seen once. Material: blood, either unsorted or a sorted T cell fraction (not recorded which). Receptors originate from a human donor who was either an allogeneic HSCT recipient or a stem cell or donor lymphocyte infusion donor (not recorded which). It is not recorded whose cells these are; they may come from a transplant donor.

With respect to this clonotype: The junction and the germline gene differ at one end; a read error may be behind it. The V gene is TRBV7-9, the J gene TRBJ2-7; maybe TRBD2 (6 bases). The CDR3 has 14 amino acids. Germline CDR1 SEHNR, CDR2 FQNEAQ (reference sequence). CDR3 DNA sequence: TGTGCCAGCAGTTTAGGGACTGCCGACTACGAGCAGTACTTC. This translates into CASSLGTADYEQYF.

The V and J genes are TRBV7-2 and TRBJ2-5, with D unclear. V was trimmed by 2 bases and J by 9 bases, leaving 7 bases between them. Germline-derived CDR1 and CDR2 are SGHTA and FQGNSA. This CDR3 is built from 11 residues. This CDR3 reads CASSLRGAQYF. DNA for the CDR3: TGTGCCAGCAGCTTAAGAGGAGCCCAGTACTTC.

This clonotype has more than one count but fewer than ten. The chain couples TRBV6-1 to TRBJ2-2, with 9 bases that match TRBD2. Germline assignment: CDR1 MNHNS and CDR2 SASEGT. The CDR3 loop spans 17 amino acids. V was clipped by 4 bases and J by 1 base; unmatched bases: 7. CDR3 sequence (DNA): TGTGCCAGCAGTGGGCGGGGGGGGACACTGAACACCGGGGAGCTGTTTTTT. It encodes CASSGRGGTLNTGELFF.

CDR3 region: CASSASLSGNTIYF. CDR3 sequence (DNA): TGTGCCAGCAGCGCGAGTCTATCTGGAAACACCATATATTTT. This chain connects TRBV9 to TRBJ1-3; no reliable D call. V shed 3 bases and J shed 1 base, with 8 bases lying between them. Germline CDR1 is SGDLS and CDR2 is YYNGEE. This CDR3 has 14 residues.

In DNA, the CDR3 is TGTGCCAGCACCCCCGGTGGACCTTATAGCAATCAGCCCCAGCATTTT. Its protein product is CASTPGGPYSNQPQHF. V gene TRBV12-3 or TRBV12-4 combines with J gene TRBJ1-5; D gene unclear. The CDR3 is made up of 16 amino acids. V was clipped by 7 bases and J by 0 bases, with 16 bases between them.

The chain uses TRBV3-1 and TRBJ2-1; D is possibly TRBD2 (6 bases). CDR1 is LGHDT and CDR2 is YNNKEL in the germline V gene (reference sequence). CDR3 length: 14 amino acids. V was shortened by 0 bases and J by 9 bases, with 12 bases between the two germline ends. Here the CDR3 DNA reads TGTGCCAGCAGCCAAGACACGGGAGCGGGTGAGCAGTTCTTC. Amino acid sequence: CASSQDTGAGEQFF.

Only a few counts were recorded for this clonotype. The gene calls are TRBV4-3 and TRBJ1-6, with a weak D call TRBD1 (6 bases). Germline loops: CDR1 LGHNA, CDR2 YSLEER. With 0 bases removed from V and 3 bases from J, the gap between germline ends came to 15 bases. The CDR3 covers 18 residues. The CDR3 region is CASSQDRGATHYNSPLHF. CDR3 coding DNA: TGCGCCAGCAGCCAAGATAGGGGGGCCACCCACTATAATTCACCCCTCCACTTT.

Comments on this clonotype: Possible read error: a much larger clone is one base away. This chain uses TRBV6-2 or TRBV6-3 with TRBJ1-1; the D is unclear. The CDR3 totals 11 residues. With 7 bases removed from V and 3 bases from J, the gap between germline ends came to 6 bases. The V gene's germline CDR1 is MNHEY and CDR2 SVGEGT. DNA of the CDR3: TGTGCCAGCAACAGACACACTGAAGCTTTCTTT. The encoded protein is CASNRHTEAFF.

The gene calls are TRBV15 and TRBJ1-5; no clear D. CDR1 LNHNV and CDR2 YYDKDF come from the germline V gene (reference sequence). The CDR3 runs 17 residues. Trimming shortened V by 0 bases and J by 1 base, and 13 bases separated the two germline ends. The DNA of the CDR3 is TGTGCCACCAGCAGAGATAATGGCAAAATGAGCAATCAGCCCCAGCATTTT. Translation: CATSRDNGKMSNQPQHF.

CDR3 residues: CSASLTGRDTIYF. The CDR3, as DNA: TGCAGTGCTAGCTTGACAGGGCGGGACACCATATATTTT. The J gene is TRBJ1-3, the V gene TRBV20-1, with 7 bases aligning to TRBD1. CDR1 and CDR2 (germline): DFQATT, SNEGSKA (reference sequence). J lost 8 bases, V lost 3 bases, and 7 bases had no gene match. The CDR3 extends over 13 amino acids.

The chain carries TRBV2 and TRBJ2-3; TRBD2 might be the D (5 bases). Germline V gives CDR1 SNHLY, CDR2 FYNNEI. V lost 3 bases to trimming and J lost 0 bases, with 13 bases between them. This CDR3 is 16 amino acids long. In nucleotides, the CDR3 is TGTGCCAGCAGTGAGGTTCTAAAGCGGAGCACAGATACGCAGTATTTT. Its translation is CASSEVLKRSTDTQYF.

This clonotype was recorded a few times. The V and J genes are TRBV4-2 and TRBJ1-2, with a tentative D call TRBD1 (6 bases). CDR3 size: 16 residues. The germline CDR1 and CDR2 sequences are LGHNA and YNFKEQ. V lost 0 bases to trimming and J lost 5 bases, with 16 bases between them. The CDR3 loop reads CASSQDGGGLDYGYTF. CDR3 in DNA: TGTGCCAGCAGCCAAGATGGGGGGGGCCTCGATTATGGCTACACCTTC.

The chain links TRBV19 to TRBJ2-2; D uncertain. Germline V gene data show CDR1 as LNHDA and CDR2 as SQIVND (reference sequence). Trimming took 8 bases from V and 1 from J, leaving 11 bases between them. This CDR3 comprises 14 residues. The CDR3 nucleotides read TGTGCCAGTGATCGGACCCAGAACACCGGGGAGCTGTTTTTT. The encoded protein is CASDRTQNTGELFF.

This clonotype showed up many times. The chain is built from TRBV7-9 and TRBJ1-3; maybe TRBD1 (6 bases). V dropped 6 bases and J dropped 0 bases, with 12 bases sitting between them. The germline gives CDR1 SEHNR, CDR2 FQNEAQ (reference sequence). The CDR3 runs 15 residues. This CDR3 reads CASSSQGSSGNTIYF. The CDR3 region has the DNA TGTGCCAGCAGTTCACAGGGTAGCTCTGGAAACACCATATATTTT.

In this sample, this clonotype turned up many times. The genes are TRBV12-3 or TRBV12-4 and TRBJ1-1; D not resolved. The length of the CDR3 is 15 residues. V lost 2 bases and J 1 base, leaving 11 bases between the germline ends. CDR3 in amino acids: CASSLMGLKNTEAFF. The CDR3 nucleotides are TGTGCCAGCAGTTTAATGGGCCTTAAGAACACTGAAGCTTTCTTT.

V is TRBV27 and J is TRBJ2-3, with 10 bases that match TRBD2. The V gene end was trimmed by 7 bases and the J gene end by 2 bases; junction bases not matched to a gene: 9. CDR3 length equals 16 residues. The V gene's germline CDR1 is MNHEY and CDR2 SMNVEV (reference sequence). The chain's CDR3 is CASTPISGRATDTQYF. The CDR3 DNA follows: TGTGCCAGCACTCCCATAAGCGGGAGGGCCACAGATACGCAGTATTTT.

The J gene is TRBJ2-5, the V gene TRBV6-1; D possibly corresponds to TRBD1 (8 bases). Germline-derived CDR1 and CDR2 are MNHNS and SASEGT. The CDR3 loop spans 15 amino acids. The V end lost 7 bases, the J end lost 4 bases, and 19 bases lay between the germline ends. The CDR3 loop is CASTTGGGLRETQYF. The CDR3 DNA reads as TGTGCCAGCACCACAGGGGGGGGGCTAAGAGAGACCCAGTACTTC.

This clonotype was counted many times. This chain joins TRBV29-1 and TRBJ1-1; D may be TRBD1 (5 bases). Germline loops: CDR1 SQVTM, CDR2 ANQGSEA. The CDR3 is 13 amino acids. Trimming removed 4 bases from V and 7 bases from J, with 16 bases in between. CDR3 loop: CSVADGGLGEAFF. The CDR3 DNA sequence: TGCAGCGTTGCGGACGGGGGGTTGGGTGAAGCTTTCTTT.

This clonotype was detected once. The genes are TRBV20-1 and TRBJ2-1; possible D gene TRBD2, 6 bases. V lost 4 bases and J 3 bases, leaving 16 bases between the germline ends. The CDR3 extends over 15 amino acids. From germline, CDR1 is DFQATT and CDR2 SNEGSKA (reference sequence). DNA of the CDR3: TGCAGTGCTATTCCCCTACCGGGGGACTACAATGAGCAGTTCTTC. The encoded protein is CSAIPLPGDYNEQFF.

This clonotype was recorded a few times. The rearrangement links TRBV6-5 to TRBJ1-1, with 9 nucleotides matching TRBD1. This CDR3 contains 14 residues. The germline V gene encodes CDR1 MNHEY and CDR2 SVGAGI. The V segment lost 4 bases and the J segment 8 bases; nucleotides outside the gene matches: 8. DNA of the CDR3: TGTGCCAGCAGTTTAGGACAGGGGACGGCGGAAGCTTTCTTT. Translation: CASSLGQGTAEAFF.

This clonotype was counted between two and nine times. V usage is TRBV11-2 and J usage is TRBJ2-1; TRBD1 matches 7 bases. Trimming took 6 bases from V and 7 from J; bases not matched to a gene: 6. This CDR3 spans 13 amino acids. Germline values: CDR1 SGHAT, CDR2 FQNNGV. The CDR3 spells CASRPGQRNEQFF. The CDR3 bases are TGTGCCAGCAGGCCGGGACAGAGAAATGAGCAGTTCTTC.

The V call is TRBV4-3, the J call TRBJ2-3; the D gene is possibly TRBD2 (6 bases). Per the germline V gene, CDR1 is LGHNA and CDR2 is YSLEER. The CDR3 runs 17 residues. Trimming shortened V by 0 bases and J by 3 bases, and 16 bases separated the two germline ends. The CDR3 DNA follows: TGCGCCAGCAGCCAAGAAGGGTACGGGAGAGGGACAGATACGCAGTATTTT. Amino acid sequence: CASSQEGYGRGTDTQYF.

The V gene is TRBV9, the J gene TRBJ2-7; the D gene could be TRBD1 or TRBD2 (5 bases each). The CDR3 is 14 residues long. Germline CDR1 is SGDLS and CDR2 is YYNGEE. The V end was cut by 3 bases, the J end by 6 bases, with 16 bases between. CDR3 region: CASSGGDVAGEQYF. In nucleotides, the CDR3 is TGTGCCAGCAGCGGAGGGGACGTCGCGGGCGAGCAGTACTTC.

The chain joins TRBV5-1 to TRBJ2-1, with D maybe TRBD2 (6 bases). Germline V gene sequence: CDR1 SGHRS, CDR2 YFSETQ. V was cut by 3 bases and J by 2 bases, with 18 bases left in between. CDR3 length equals 17 residues. CDR3: CASSSGLLTIPYNEQFF. As DNA, the CDR3 is TGCGCCAGCAGCTCCGGACTACTTACCATTCCCTACAATGAGCAGTTCTTC.

This chain uses TRBV5-1 with TRBJ2-1; 10 nucleotides match TRBD2. V trimming: 0 bases; J trimming: 10 bases; junction bases outside the gene matches: 4. Germline V lookup: CDR1 SGHRS, CDR2 YFSETQ. The CDR3 extends over 14 amino acids. CDR3: CASSLESSGREQFF. DNA of the CDR3: TGCGCCAGCAGCTTGGAAAGTAGCGGGAGGGAGCAGTTCTTC.

The V call is TRBV30, the J call TRBJ2-7; TRBD2 might be the D (5 bases). The germline CDR1 and CDR2 sequences are GTSNPN and SVGIG (reference sequence). With 0 bases removed from V and 5 bases from J, the gap between germline ends came to 8 bases. The CDR3 covers 12 residues. The CDR3 region is CAWSVEGNEQYF. The CDR3, as DNA: TGTGCCTGGAGTGTAGAGGGAAACGAGCAGTACTTC.

A few counts support this clonotype. The chain employs TRBV2 and TRBJ2-3, with 9 nucleotides matching TRBD2. The CDR3 sequence is 17 residues long. The V and J ends lost 0 bases and 2 bases, in that order; junction bases with no gene match: 6. Germline CDR1 reads SNHLY; CDR2 reads FYNNEI. The chain's CDR3 is CASSEARSSGNTDTQYF. CDR3 bases: TGTGCCAGCAGTGAAGCTCGTTCTAGCGGGAACACAGATACGCAGTATTTT.

For this clonotype: Sequence at one end of the junction differs from germline and may be a read error. The CDR3 DNA reads TGTGCTAGCAGTCCCAACCGGACGGCCAAACACTATGGCTACACCTTC. Amino acid sequence: CASSPNRTAKHYGYTF. The chain carries TRBV7-7 and TRBJ1-2; no firm D call. Germline CDR1 and CDR2: SSHAT and FNYEAQ (reference sequence). The CDR3 length is 16 residues.

In this sample, this clonotype turned up a few times. The J gene is TRBJ2-2, the V gene TRBV9; D perhaps matches TRBD2 (5 bases). The germline V gene encodes CDR1 SGDLS and CDR2 YYNGEE. This CDR3 is built from 14 residues. The V gene lost 6 bases and the J gene lost 5 bases, with 14 bases spanning the gap. DNA of the CDR3: TGTGCCAGCAATCAGCGGCCTAATACCGGGGAGCTGTTTTTT. Protein: CASNQRPNTGELFF.